This TCR beta chain was sequenced in a study of cytomegalovirus exposure and HLA in healthy donors. Study results and caveats: Sequencing depth roughly uniform across donors was assumed in presence/absence analyses.

CDR3 length: 13 residues. Germline lookup yields CDR1 LNHNV and CDR2 YYDKDF (reference sequence). This PCR relied on a set of 60 Vbeta primers and 13 Jbeta primers. The repertoire was sequenced with immunoSEQ multiplex PCR; TCRdb's copy has only in-frame clones and lacks some. The table lists 200,000 to 250,000 clones, around 88% of them singletons. Comment on this clone: Its antigen is not known. Germline is not matched at one junction end, which may reflect a read error.

The chain uses TRBV15 and TRBJ2-1, with TRBD2 matching over 8 bases. Sample: PBMCs. The sequence derives from a woman aged 18-29 years in good health and CMV-seronegative. In nucleotides, the CDR3 is TGTGCCACCAGCAGGGTGGGAAGCGGGAGACTGGTCTTC. It is translated as CATSRVGSGRLVF.